The rows below give T cell receptor beta chains drawn from one sample of a study of cytomegalovirus exposure and HLA in healthy donors. Profiled with immunoSEQ multiplex PCR; TCRdb holds only in-frame clones, not every one. The top ten hold roughly 5.6% of the sample, which has tens of thousands of clones, around 81% seen once. The sample was PBMCs. Receptors were obtained from a male donor in good health and CMV-seronegative. The conserved cysteine and the conserved F or W are not part of the CDR3 here. Fields, in order: J gene, V gene, CDR3 protein.

TRBJ2-3 | TRBV9 | ASSASGSTDTQY
TRBJ1-2 | TRBV7-6 | ASSPSGKANYGYT
TRBJ1-1 | TRBV19 | ASSIVGGGEAF
TRBJ1-1 | TRBV7-2 | ASSLDGGGTEAF
TRBJ2-7 | TRBV18 | ASSPGQGSEQY
TRBJ2-1 | TRBV7-2 | ASSLEGAGASYNEQF
TRBJ1-5 | TRBV29-1 | SVGGPNQPQH
TRBJ2-3 | TRBV4-3 | ASSLNLVDTQY
TRBJ1-1 | TRBV7-2 | ASSLDLLTAEAF
TRBJ1-2 | TRBV4-2 | ASSPAEGLDGYT
TRBJ1-1 | TRBV19 | ASTMGGPDTEAF
TRBJ1-2 | TRBV19 | ASSAGHLPRNYGYT
TRBJ2-3 | TRBV7-2 | ASSIGLAGDTQY
TRBJ2-1 | TRBV5-1 | ASSSRLAGGYYNEQF
TRBJ1-5 | TRBV30 | AWSVLTGYQPQH
TRBJ2-2 | TRBV11-2 | ASSSLAGPLF
TRBJ2-1 | TRBV2 | ASLPGQVYNEQF
TRBJ2-2 | TRBV7-2 | ASSLGPRGGAGELF
TRBJ2-3 | TRBV19 | ASSPGEDTQY
TRBJ1-1 | TRBV6-5 | ASNGAMNTEAF
TRBJ1-2 | TRBV9 | ASSAEPGYGYT
TRBJ2-3 | TRBV7-2 | ASSLRASGGASTDTQY
TRBJ1-3 | TRBV18 | ASSPETGGFGNTIY
TRBJ2-2 | TRBV7-2 | ASSMNWGGTGELF
TRBJ2-1 | TRBV29-1 | SVPTSGYNEQF
TRBJ2-7 | TRBV6-6 | ASSYDSSYEQY
TRBJ2-7 | TRBV5-4 | ASSLEQALYEQY
TRBJ1-1 | TRBV27 | ASSLRGAEAF
TRBJ1-1 | TRBV11-2 | ASSSHRGGSTEAF
TRBJ2-1 | TRBV9 | ASSVGGGYYNEQF
- | TRBV19 | ASSIAAAYYEQY
TRBJ2-7 | TRBV6-5 | ASQDRAFSYEQY
TRBJ1-2 | TRBV9 | ASSEYPQGGGYGYT
TRBJ1-5 | TRBV12-5 | ASGLLGVHNQPQH
TRBJ1-2 | TRBV4-3 | ASSQESWAYNYGYT
TRBJ1-6 | TRBV7-2 | ASSSTGNGSPLH
TRBJ2-7 | TRBV11-2 | ASRDRENEQY
TRBJ2-3 | TRBV30 | AWSPGLSGGPDTQY
TRBJ1-6 | TRBV10-3 | AISETFSPLNSPLH
TRBJ2-1 | TRBV20-1 | TTGDDEQF
TRBJ1-6 | TRBV29-1 | SVGDTGGPNSPLH
TRBJ2-5 | TRBV6-1 | ASSEYLAGSGAQY
TRBJ1-3 | TRBV5-4 | DSSLGTGPSSGNTIY
TRBJ2-7 | TRBV10-3 | AISVDRGPYEQY
TRBJ1-5 | TRBV10-1 | ASSGGGRYSNQPQH
TRBJ2-4 | TRBV30 | AWRMGGAPYIQY